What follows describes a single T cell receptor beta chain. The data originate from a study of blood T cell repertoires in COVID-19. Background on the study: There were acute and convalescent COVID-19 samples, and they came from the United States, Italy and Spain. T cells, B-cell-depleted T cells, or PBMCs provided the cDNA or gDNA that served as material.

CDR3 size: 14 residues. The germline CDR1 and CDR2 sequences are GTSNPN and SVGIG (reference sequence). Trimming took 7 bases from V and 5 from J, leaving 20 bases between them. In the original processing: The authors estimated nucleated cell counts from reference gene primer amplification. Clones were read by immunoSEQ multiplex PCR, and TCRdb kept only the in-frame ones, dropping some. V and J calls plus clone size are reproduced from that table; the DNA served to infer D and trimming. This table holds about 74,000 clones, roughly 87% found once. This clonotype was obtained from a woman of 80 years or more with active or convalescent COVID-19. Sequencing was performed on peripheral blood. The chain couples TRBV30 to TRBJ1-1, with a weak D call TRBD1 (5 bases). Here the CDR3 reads CAFNPRGWGTEAFF. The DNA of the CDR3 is TGTGCCTTCAACCCGCGGGGGTGGGGGACTGAAGCTTTCTTT.